These T cell receptor beta chains were read from a single sample in a study of stem cell transplantation in POMP-related autoinflammatory disease. Assay used: immunoSEQ multiplex PCR; TCRdb lists only in-frame clones, some missing. Among some 65,000 clones listed, roughly 91% were seen once. Specimen: CD4+ T cells from PBMCs, collected after stem cell transplantation. These receptors originate from a human patient with POMP-related autoinflammation and immune dysregulation (PRAID). Some T cells may be supplied by the graft donor. CDR3s include the opening cysteine and the closing phenylalanine or tryptophan. A D gene is named only where the DNA matches it firmly. Clone size, where shown, is once, few, many, or a class for clones that have expanded.

v_call	j_call	d_call	clone_size	cdr3_nt	cdr3_aa
TRBV5-1	TRBJ1-1	.	.	TGCGCCAGCAGCTCAGGGGAGAAAGAGATGACGAACACTGAAGCTTTCTTT	CASSSGEKEMTNTEAFF
TRBV5-4	TRBJ1-2	.	.	TGTGCCAGCAGCTTGGGGGGGTTGGGATACCGCTATGGCTACACCTTC	CASSLGGLGYRYGYTF
TRBV19	TRBJ1-2	.	.	TGTGCCAGTAGTAATTGGGAATCTAACTATGGCTACACCTTC	CASSNWESNYGYTF
TRBV4-1	TRBJ1-4	TRBD1	.	TGCGCCAGCAGCCAGATCCGGGACAGGCAAAATGAAAAACTGTTTTTT	CASSQIRDRQNEKLFF
TRBV28	TRBJ2-7	.	.	TGTGCCAGCAGGCCCTATTTTGGCCATTCCTACGAGCAGTACTTC	CASRPYFGHSYEQYF
TRBV7-9	TRBJ2-1	.	.	TGTGCCAGCAGGAAAATGTGGGGGAATGAGCAGTTCTTC	CASRKMWGNEQFF
TRBV11-2	TRBJ1-1	.	.	TGTGCCAGCAGCCCGAGAGGGGCAGGGGCAAACACTGAAGCTTTCTTT	CASSPRGAGANTEAFF
TRBV6-5	TRBJ2-4	.	.	TGTGCCAGCAGTACAAGAATCCGAAACATTCAGTACTTC	CASSTRIRNIQYF
TRBV6-4	TRBJ1-1	TRBD1	.	TGTGCCAGCATCGACCCATTGGGACAGGTCAACACTGAAGCTTTCTTT	CASIDPLGQVNTEAFF
TRBV30	TRBJ2-3	TRBD2	.	TGTGCCTGGACGCTAGCGGTGGCGGATACGCAGTATTTT	CAWTLAVADTQYF
TRBV7-9	TRBJ1-2	.	.	TGTGCCAGCAGCCGACCCCGGGGGAGAGGCTACACCTTC	CASSRPRGRGYTF
TRBV11-3	TRBJ2-1	TRBD1	.	TGTGCCAGCAGCATCGGACAGGGCTTGGCAAATGAGCAGTTCTTC	CASSIGQGLANEQFF
TRBV19	TRBJ2-1	TRBD2	.	TGTGCCAGCGGGACTAGGTGGTACAATGAGCAGTTCTTC	CASGTRWYNEQFF
TRBV18	TRBJ2-1	TRBD2	.	TGTGCCAGCTCACCAGGGGGTCTGTGGGGACTAGCCTTCAATGAGCAGTTCTTC	CASSPGGLWGLAFNEQFF
TRBV4-2	TRBJ2-3	.	.	TGTGCCAGCAGCCCAAACAGGGTTAGCACAGATACGCAGTATTTT	CASSPNRVSTDTQYF
TRBV7-2	TRBJ2-7	.	few	TGTGCCAGCAGCGTAGGGGGTAGCTCCTACGAGCAGTACTTC	CASSVGGSSYEQYF
TRBV11-2	TRBJ2-1	TRBD2	.	TGTGCCAGCAGAATACTAGCGGGGAGGTACAATGAGCAGTTCTTC	CASRILAGRYNEQFF
TRBV4-1	TRBJ2-1	TRBD2	once	TGCGCCAGCAGCCAAGGGCAGCGGGGGGAAGGTTTGATTCAGTTCTTC	CASSQGQRGEGLIQFF
TRBV11-3	TRBJ1-1	.	.	TGTGCCAGCAGTTTTACGGGGAACACTGAAGCTTTCTTT	CASSFTGNTEAFF
TRBV24-1	TRBJ2-3	TRBD2	.	TGTGCCACCAGTGACCCTAGCGGGGCCTACACAGATACGCAGTATTTT	CATSDPSGAYTDTQYF
TRBV5-1	TRBJ2-5	.	.	TGCGCCAGCAGTCCCTCTAGCGTCTTGGAGACCCAGTACTTC	CASSPSSVLETQYF
TRBV19	TRBJ2-5	.	few	TGTGCCAGTAGTCCGCGGGGGCCTGAGAAGACCCAGTACTTC	CASSPRGPEKTQYF
TRBV11-3	TRBJ2-1	.	.	TGTGCCAGCAGCCCGGGCAGCTCCTACAATGAGCAGTTCTTC	CASSPGSSYNEQFF
TRBV5-4	TRBJ2-3	.	.	TGTGCCAGCAGCCTCCCAAGGGGGGTAGATACGCAGTATTTT	CASSLPRGVDTQYF
TRBV29-1	TRBJ2-1	TRBD1	.	TGCAGTTACGTCCGGGACAGCTACAATGAGCAGTTCTTC	CSYVRDSYNEQFF
TRBV3-1/TRBV3-2	TRBJ1-2	TRBD1	.	TGTGCCAGCAGCGGGGGACAGGACTATGGCTACACCTTC	CASSGGQDYGYTF
TRBV28	TRBJ1-2	.	.	TGTGCCAGCAGTTTACGGGGGAACTATGGCTACACCTTC	CASSLRGNYGYTF
TRBV5-1	TRBJ2-5	.	once	TGCGCCAGCAGCAAGACACAACAAGAGACCCAGTACTTC	CASSKTQQETQYF
TRBV9	TRBJ1-6	.	few	TGTGCCAGCAGCTCCCAACAGGGAGATAATTCACCCCTCCACTTT	CASSSQQGDNSPLHF
TRBV10-3	TRBJ1-2	TRBD1	.	TGTGCCATCAGTGGAGGACAGGGAAGCTATGGCTACACCTTC	CAISGGQGSYGYTF
TRBV19	TRBJ2-3	TRBD2	.	TGTGCCAGTAGTATTTGGGGACTAGCGGACACAGATACGCAGTATTTT	CASSIWGLADTDTQYF
TRBV5-1	TRBJ1-4	.	medium-sized	TGCGCCAGCAGCTCAAGGCAGGGAAGAGGTGAAAAACTGTTTTTT	CASSSRQGRGEKLFF
TRBV7-9	TRBJ2-5	.	.	TGTGCCAGCAGCTTGTCCCTCGGGCTCCGGACCCAGTACTTC	CASSLSLGLRTQYF
TRBV13	TRBJ2-1	TRBD2	once	TGTGCCAGCAGCGGGGGACTAGCGGTATACAATGAGCAGTTCTTC	CASSGGLAVYNEQFF
TRBV7-3	TRBJ1-1	.	.	TGTGCCAGCAGCTTATTGGGTGGGGACACTGAAGCTTTCTTT	CASSLLGGDTEAFF
TRBV28	TRBJ2-3	TRBD2	.	TGTGCCAGCAGCCGCCGGGGGGGGGATAGGGGCACAGATACGCAGTATTTT	CASSRRGGDRGTDTQYF
TRBV12-2	TRBJ2-7	.	once	TGTGCAAGTCGCTTTTCCGGGACTAGCGGGAGGCTAGCTTACGAGCAGTACTTC	CASRFSGTSGRLAYEQYF
TRBV30	TRBJ2-7	.	.	TGTGCCTGGAGTGTACGCCTGGCAGGCAACTACGAGCAGTACTTC	CAWSVRLAGNYEQYF
TRBV4-1	TRBJ2-3	.	.	TGCGCCAGCAGCCCCCTCGGGGGGCGAGGCACAGATACGCAGTATTTT	CASSPLGGRGTDTQYF
TRBV28	TRBJ1-6	.	.	TGTGCCAGCAGTCTTGGGGGTTCACCCCTCCACTTT	CASSLGGSPLHF
TRBV3-1/TRBV3-2	TRBJ2-6	.	.	TGTGCCAGCAGCCATGCACAGGGTAGACTTTTTGGGGCCAACGTCCTGACTTTC	CASSHAQGRLFGANVLTF
TRBV28	TRBJ1-1	.	.	TGTGCCAGCAGTTTGGGCAGGGAATTGGGCACTGAAGCTTTCTTT	CASSLGRELGTEAFF
TRBV6-1	TRBJ1-5	.	.	TGTGCCAGCAGTGAAGCGCTTCTGGAGCCCCAGCATTTT	CASSEALLEPQHF
TRBV4-1	TRBJ2-5	.	.	TGCGCCAGCAGCCCGAGACCACCGGGACCTTCATGGGGAGAGACCCAGTACTTC	CASSPRPPGPSWGETQYF
TRBV2	TRBJ1-3	.	.	TGTGCCAGCAGTGAAAGTCGGATCTCTGGAAACACCATATATTTT	CASSESRISGNTIYF
TRBV3-1/TRBV3-2	TRBJ2-3	.	.	TGTGCCAGCAGCCAAGCTAGGGGGGGCACAGATACGCAGTATTTT	CASSQARGGTDTQYF
TRBV6-6	TRBJ1-4	.	once	TGTGCCAGCAGTTACACTTCCATAAGGGGGGGGGAAAAACTGTTTTTT	CASSYTSIRGGEKLFF